This TCR beta chain derives from a study of response to subunit inactivated influenza vaccine. General observations from the study: With each seasonal influenza vaccination, the authors suggested, few new T cells are recruited.

This clonotype was counted a few times. The antigen remains undetermined. MiXCR, applied by TCRdb to the RT-PCR reads, yields one record per CDR3 protein. Of about 520,000 distinct CDR3 sequences in the sample, over 9.5% were seen once. Germline trimming cut 0 bases from V and 4 bases from J; bases unmatched to any gene: 12. The CDR3 sequence is 17 residues long. Germline CDR1 and CDR2: DFQATT and SNEGSKA (reference sequence). The chain links TRBV20-1 to TRBJ2-5, with 9 bases aligning to TRBD2. The sample in question was PBMCs from blood, obtained about 6 weeks after vaccination. This TCR came from a man between 45 and 60 years old who received an inactivated influenza vaccine. The CDR3 reads CSARDPYGGGALETQYF. The CDR3 DNA reads TGCAGTGCTAGAGATCCTTATGGCGGGGGGGCCCTAGAGACCCAGTACTTC.